This TCR beta chain was recorded in a study of blood T cell repertoires in COVID-19. In the study overall: Sites across the United States, Italy and Spain contributed samples from acute and convalescent COVID-19. T cells, B-cell-depleted T cells, or PBMCs supplied cDNA or gDNA.

V shed 2 bases, J shed 4 bases, and the junction held 7 bases outside the gene matches. The CDR3 is 16 amino acids. CDR1 SGDLS and CDR2 YYNGEE come from the germline V gene. Per the authors' pipeline: From reference gene primer amplification, estimates of nucleated cell counts were derived. The table came from immunoSEQ multiplex PCR; TCRdb's copy has only in-frame clones and leaves some out. V and J calls and clone size follow that table, whereas D and trimming were derived from the DNA. The profile shows 210,000 or so clones, about 85% of them singletons. The sample was peripheral blood. V is TRBV9 and J is TRBJ2-2; 8 nucleotides align to TRBD2. This TCR was sampled from a woman of 80 years or more with active or convalescent COVID-19. The CDR3 sequence: CASSVTSGWGTGELFF. The CDR3 region has the DNA TGTGCCAGCAGCGTTACTAGCGGTTGGGGCACCGGGGAGCTGTTTTTT.